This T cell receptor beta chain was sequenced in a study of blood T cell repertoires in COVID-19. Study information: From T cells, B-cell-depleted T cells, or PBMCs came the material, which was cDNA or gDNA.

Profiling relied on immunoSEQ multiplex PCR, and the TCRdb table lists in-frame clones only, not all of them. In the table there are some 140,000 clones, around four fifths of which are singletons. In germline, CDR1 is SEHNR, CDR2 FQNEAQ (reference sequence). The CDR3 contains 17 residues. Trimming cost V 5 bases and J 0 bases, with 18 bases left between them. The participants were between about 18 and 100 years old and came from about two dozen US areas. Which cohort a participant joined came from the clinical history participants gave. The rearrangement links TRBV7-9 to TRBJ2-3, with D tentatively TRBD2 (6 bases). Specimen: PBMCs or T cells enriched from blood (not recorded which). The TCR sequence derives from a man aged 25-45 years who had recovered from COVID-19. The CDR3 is CASSLRAGLSSTDTQYF. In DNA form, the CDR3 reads TGTGCCAGCAGCCTAAGGGCGGGGCTATCTAGCACAGATACGCAGTATTTT.